This T cell receptor beta chain derives from a study of regulatory T cells in long-lasting Graves disease. The table lists this clonotype with a few counts. To make TCR beta libraries, researchers used iRepertoire HTBI primers and Arm-PCR of CDR3 regions. TCRdb ran MiXCR on the multiplex PCR reads and lists one entry per CDR3 protein. The data contain about 460,000 distinct CDR3 sequences, 20% to 25% of them singletons. Regarding time point: persistent/refractory GD, antithyroid drugs over 5 years with positive TRAb. PBMC-extracted RNA yielded the TCR library. V shed 11 bases and J shed 7 bases, with 15 bases lying between them. Germline values: CDR1 ENHRY, CDR2 SYGVKD. The CDR3 totals 13 residues.

The receptor comes from a female donor with Graves disease. V gene TRBV10-3 combines with J gene TRBJ1-6, with a possible D match to TRBD1 (6 bases). The sequencing here drew on peripheral blood mononuclear cells (PBMCs), taken when the disease was refractory, from a patient treated with antithyroid drugs. CDR3 nucleotides: TGTGCCTCCAGGGGACAAGACAATTCACCCCTCCACTTT. Translated: CASRGQDNSPLHF.